This T cell receptor beta chain was profiled in a study of regulatory T cells in long-lasting Graves disease. Turning to the study itself: Persistent Graves' disease meant over 5 years of antithyroid drugs with positive TSH receptor antibodies.

Looked up from germline, CDR1 is LGHDT and CDR2 is YNNKEL (reference sequence). V was clipped by 0 bases and J by 5 bases; unmatched bases: 8. The CDR3 length is 16 residues. Sequencing libraries for TCR beta were prepared with iRepertoire HTBI primers and Arm-PCR of CDR3 regions. MiXCR was run by TCRdb on the multiplex PCR reads, yielding one entry per CDR3 protein. The table lists about 430,000 distinct CDR3 sequences, 20% to 25% of them singletons. Time point meaning: persistent/refractory GD, antithyroid drugs over 5 years with positive TRAb. Extracted RNA from PBMCs served as the source of the TCR library. This clonotype was detected only a few times. Its antigen is undetermined. Findings and caveats of the study: Exclusively peripheral blood, rather than thyroid tissue, was studied. Persistent cases favored TRBV28, TRBJ1-2 and TRBJ2-5. Persistent patients had more shared public clonotypes (around 2,500) than new patients (around 950).

The rearrangement links TRBV3-1 to TRBJ1-2; 8 nucleotides match TRBD1. This receptor was taken from a female donor with Graves disease. The sequences come from peripheral blood mononuclear cells (PBMCs), collected when the disease was refractory, from a patient treated with antithyroid drugs. The chain's CDR3 is CASSQDSDRVDYGYTF. The CDR3 DNA reads as TGTGCCAGCAGCCAAGATTCGGACAGGGTCGATTATGGCTACACCTTC. The variable domain in full, completed from reference TRBV3-1 and TRBJ1-2, reads DTAVSQTPKYLVTQMGNDKSIKCEQNLGHDTMYWYKQDSKKFLKIMFSYNNKELIINETVPNRFSPKSPDKAHLNLHINSLELGDSAVYFCASSQDSDRVDYGYTFGSGTRLTVV.